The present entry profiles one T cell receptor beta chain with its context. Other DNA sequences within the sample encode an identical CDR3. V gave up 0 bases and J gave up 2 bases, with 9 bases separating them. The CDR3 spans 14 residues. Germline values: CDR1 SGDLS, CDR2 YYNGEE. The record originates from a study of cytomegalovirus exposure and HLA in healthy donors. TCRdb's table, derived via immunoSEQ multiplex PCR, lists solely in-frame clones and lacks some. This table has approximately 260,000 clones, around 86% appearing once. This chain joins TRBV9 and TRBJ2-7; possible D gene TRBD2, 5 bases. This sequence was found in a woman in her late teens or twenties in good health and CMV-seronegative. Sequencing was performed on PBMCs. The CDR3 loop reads CASSVGTGTYEQYF. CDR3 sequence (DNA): TGTGCCAGCAGCGTAGGGACGGGGACCTACGAGCAGTACTTC.